Presented here are 2 T cell receptor beta chains from one specimen sequenced in a study of control samples from healthy donors and cancer patients. Assay: immunoSEQ multiplex PCR; the TCRdb copy retains only in-frame clones and omits some. Among about 130,000 clones, 75% to 95% were seen once, and the ten largest hold 2% to 3%. Sequenced input: blood. These receptors were obtained from a man aged 18 to 29 in good health.

V and J are TRBV9 and TRBJ2-5, with D possibly TRBD2 on 5 matching bases. V was cut by 3 bases and J by 5 bases, with 20 bases left in between. Germline V gene lookup returns CDR1 SGDLS and CDR2 YYNGEE. The length of the CDR3 is 16 residues. The CDR3 reads CASSGVGVVSLETQYF. CDR3 nucleotides: TGTGCCAGCAGCGGGGTGGGAGTTGTTTCTTTGGAGACCCAGTACTTC. The full variable domain, in which reference TRBV9 and TRBJ2-5 provide the parts outside the CDR3, is DSGVTQTPKHLITATGQRVTLRCSPRSGDLSVYWYQQSLDQGLQFLIQYYNGEERAKGNILERFSAQQFPDLHSELNLSSLELGDSALYFCASSGVGVVSLETQYFGPGTRLLVL.

V usage is TRBV4-1 and J usage is TRBJ2-7, with D tentatively TRBD1 (6 bases). This CDR3 spans 17 amino acids. Looked up from germline, CDR1 is MGHRA and CDR2 is YSYEKL. The V end was cut by 4 bases, the J end by 0 bases, with 19 bases between. The CDR3 DNA follows: TGCGCCAGCAGCCCGCGTGGGGGCACTCAAAGCTCCTACGAGCAGTACGTC. Protein: CASSPRGGTQSSYEQYV.